This passage covers 26 T cell receptor beta chains from one sample sequenced in a study of cytomegalovirus exposure and HLA in healthy donors. The PCR had 60 Vbeta and 13 Jbeta primers. The method was immunoSEQ multiplex PCR; TCRdb's version includes in-frame clones alone and lacks a portion of them. The top ten hold about 2.4% of the sample, which has under 200,000 clones, approximately 84% seen once. The sample was PBMCs. The receptors originated from a woman aged 45-65 years in good health and CMV-seropositive.

The count of this clone is one. The J gene is TRBJ2-7, the V gene TRBV7-9; D gene uncertain. The CDR3 spans 13 residues. Germline lookup yields CDR1 SEHNR and CDR2 FQNEAQ (reference sequence). Trimming took 5 bases from V and 3 from J, leaving 11 bases between them. DNA of the CDR3: TGTGCCAGCAGCCCAGGATCCGGCTACGAGCAGTACTTC. The encoded protein is CASSPGSGYEQYF.

The chain couples TRBV4-3 to TRBJ1-1; 8 bases agree with TRBD1. The CDR3 spans 15 residues. CDR1 and CDR2 from the germline V gene are LGHNA and YSLEER. The V gene end was trimmed by 6 bases and the J gene end by 3 bases; junction bases not matched to a gene: 9. Here the CDR3 DNA reads TGCGCCAGCAGGACAGGGGCTTGGTTGGACACTGAAGCTTTCTTT. Translation gives CASRTGAWLDTEAFF.

This chain uses TRBV5-1 with TRBJ1-2, with no clear D. Between the trimmed V and J ends, which lost 0 bases and 6 bases, there was a span of 6 bases. This CDR3 is 12 amino acids long. CDR1 and CDR2 (germline): SGHRS, YFSETQ. The CDR3: CASSLAEDGYTF. DNA for the CDR3: TGCGCCAGCAGCTTGGCAGAGGATGGCTACACCTTC.

Only one count was recorded for this clone. The V gene is TRBV6-1, the J gene TRBJ2-4; D remains ambiguous. Germline CDR1 reads MNHNS; CDR2 reads SASEGT. Trimming shortened V by 2 bases and J by 0 bases, and 8 bases separated the two germline ends. CDR3 length: 15 amino acids. The DNA of the CDR3 is TGTGCCAGCAGTGAAATGACTTTAGCCAAAAACATTCAGTACTTC. Translated: CASSEMTLAKNIQYF.

A few counts support this clone. The rearrangement links TRBV7-9 to TRBJ2-1, with a possible D match to TRBD2 (5 bases). Germline V gives CDR1 SEHNR, CDR2 FQNEAQ (reference sequence). The CDR3 loop spans 13 amino acids. V was trimmed by 2 bases and J by 6 bases, leaving 8 bases between them. CDR3 residues: CASSLLLANEQFF. The CDR3, as DNA: TGTGCCAGCAGCTTACTCCTAGCCAATGAGCAGTTCTTC.

The rearrangement uses TRBV19 and TRBJ1-6; D possibly corresponds to TRBD1 (6 bases). Germline CDR1 is LNHDA and CDR2 is SQIVND (reference sequence). V was shortened by 0 bases and J by 4 bases, with 10 bases between the two germline ends. The CDR3 spans 16 residues. CDR3 in amino acids: CASSIEGGQYNSPLHF. The CDR3 bases are TGTGCCAGTAGTATAGAAGGTGGACAGTATAATTCACCCCTCCACTTT.

This clone showed up just a few times. The chain employs TRBV4-1 and TRBJ1-5; D is ambiguous. Per germline, CDR1 MGHRA and CDR2 YSYEKL. V lost 0 bases and J 4 bases, leaving 7 bases between the germline ends. This CDR3 is 14 amino acids long. CDR3 loop: CASSQEEGNQPQHF. The CDR3 coding sequence is TGCGCCAGCAGCCAAGAGGAGGGAAATCAGCCCCAGCATTTT.

The chain recombines TRBV28 with TRBJ2-6; 8 positions agree with TRBD1. The CDR3 has 18 residues. Trimming at V came to 6 bases and at J to 1 base, leaving 11 bases not matched to a gene. Germline loops: CDR1 MDHEN, CDR2 SYDVKM. The CDR3 DNA follows: TGTGCCAGCAGGAGGGACAGGATCGGAGAGTCTGGGGCCAACGTCCTGACTTTC. The encoded protein is CASRRDRIGESGANVLTF.

J is TRBJ1-1 and V is TRBV15; TRBD1 agrees at 8 bases. CDR1 and CDR2 (germline): LNHNV, YYDKDF (reference sequence). V was pared by 0 bases and J by 0 bases, with 3 bases of the junction left unmatched. This CDR3 region has 16 residues. CDR3 protein: CATSRDLQGVNTEAFF. The CDR3 nucleotides are TGTGCCACCAGCAGAGACCTACAGGGGGTGAACACTGAAGCTTTCTTT.

The CDR3 coding sequence is TGCGCCAGCAGCCCGGGGCTAGCGGCCTTCCAAGAGACCCAGTACTTC. It codes for CASSPGLAAFQETQYF. The chain is built from TRBV5-1 and TRBJ2-5; 7 bases align to TRBD2. Germline V CDR1 and CDR2: SGHRS, YFSETQ. The CDR3 has 16 amino acids. Trimming took 4 bases from V and 1 from J; bases not matched to a gene: 10. The full variable domain, with the rest looked up from reference TRBV5-1 and TRBJ2-5, is KAGVTQTPRYLIKTRGQQVTLSCSPISGHRSVSWYQQTPGQGLQFLFEYFSETQRNKGNFPGRFSGRQFSNSRSEMNVSTLELGDSALYLCASSPGLAAFQETQYFGPGTRLLVL.

V is TRBV7-2 and J is TRBJ1-4; D perhaps matches TRBD1 (6 bases). The CDR3 sequence is 13 residues long. V was cut by 5 bases and J by 11 bases, with 15 bases left in between. The germline V gene encodes CDR1 SGHTA and CDR2 FQGNSA. The CDR3 here is CASSASYRAKLFF. DNA of the CDR3: TGTGCCAGCAGCGCCAGCTACAGGGCCAAACTGTTTTTT. Based on the CDR3 plus reference TRBV7-2 and TRBJ1-4, the full variable domain is GAGVSQSPSNKVTEKGKDVELRCDPISGHTALYWYRQSLGQGLEFLIYFQGNSAPDKSGLPSDRFSAERTGGSVSTLTIQRTQQEDSAVYLCASSASYRAKLFFGSGTQLSVL.

This rearrangement joins TRBV6-6 to TRBJ2-7, with D perhaps TRBD2 (6 bases). The germline V and J ends were trimmed by 2 bases and 2 bases, with 13 bases remaining between them. The CDR3 has 15 amino acids. Looked up from germline, CDR1 is MNHNY and CDR2 is SVGAGI (reference sequence). CDR3 region: CASSYGGAGTYEQYF. CDR3 sequence (DNA): TGTGCCAGCAGTTACGGAGGGGCTGGAACCTACGAGCAGTACTTC.

The V and J genes are TRBV18 and TRBJ1-5; the D gene is possibly TRBD1 (5 bases). The V gene lost 2 bases and the J gene lost 7 bases, with 9 bases spanning the gap. Germline values: CDR1 KGHSH, CDR2 LQKENI. This CDR3 has 13 amino acids. As DNA, the CDR3 is TGTGCCAGCTCACCAGGGGGGGAACAGCCCCAGCATTTT. This codes for CASSPGGEQPQHF.

In DNA, the CDR3 is TGTGCCTCCCGGAGGGTATCAGATACGCAGTATTTT. Translating gives CASRRVSDTQYF. The J gene is TRBJ2-3, the V gene TRBV6-6; D possibly corresponds to TRBD2 (6 bases). CDR3 length: 12 amino acids. Trimming took 11 bases from V and 4 from J, leaving 13 bases between them. Looked up from germline, CDR1 is MNHNY and CDR2 is SVGAGI (reference sequence).

The chain carries TRBV2 and TRBJ2-1, with 9 bases that match TRBD2. The V gene's germline CDR1 is SNHLY and CDR2 FYNNEI. The CDR3 is 16 amino acids. V lost 0 bases, J lost 7 bases, and 7 bases stayed unmatched. The DNA of the CDR3 is TGTGCCAGCAGTGAAGCTGGCGGCGGGGGGGCAAATGAGCAGTTCTTC. Translation: CASSEAGGGGANEQFF. Based on the CDR3 plus reference TRBV2 and TRBJ2-1, the full variable domain is EPEVTQTPSHQVTQMGQEVILRCVPISNHLYFYWYRQILGQKVEFLVSFYNNEISEKSEIFDDQFSVERPDGSNFTLKIRSTKLEDSAMYFCASSEAGGGGANEQFFGPGTRLTVL.

The gene calls are TRBV10-1 and TRBJ2-3, with 9 nucleotides matching TRBD2. Per germline, CDR1 WNHNN and CDR2 SYGVQD (reference sequence). The CDR3 runs to 16 residues. V shed 0 bases and J 0 bases; nucleotides not matched to a gene: 1. The CDR3: CASSESLAGSTDTQYF. CDR3 DNA: TGCGCCAGCAGTGAGTCTCTAGCGGGGAGCACAGATACGCAGTATTTT.

This clone was counted a few times. V is TRBV10-1 and J is TRBJ2-7, with 7 bases identical to TRBD2. The CDR3 extends over 12 amino acids. Germline assignment: CDR1 WNHNN and CDR2 SYGVQD (reference sequence). V gave up 8 bases and J gave up 7 bases; unmatched junction bases: 8. The CDR3: CASGGPAGEQYF. The CDR3 region has the DNA TGCGCCAGCGGGGGACCAGCGGGGGAGCAGTACTTC.

This chain connects TRBV28 to TRBJ1-1, with 7 bases fitting TRBD1. Germline-derived CDR1 and CDR2 are MDHEN and SYDVKM. This CDR3 is built from 16 residues. The V gene end was trimmed by 5 bases and the J gene end by 1 base; junction bases not matched to a gene: 10. For the CDR3, the DNA is TGTGCCAGCAGTGATATCCTGGGACAGCCGAACACTGAAGCTTTCTTT. It codes for CASSDILGQPNTEAFF.

The chain joins TRBV15 to TRBJ2-2; no clear D. CDR1 and CDR2 (germline): LNHNV, YYDKDF (reference sequence). The CDR3 is 13 amino acids. Deletions cut 5 bases from V and 0 bases from J, with 4 bases between. The CDR3 region has the DNA TGTGCCACCAGCGTCGCGAACACCGGGGAGCTGTTTTTT. It codes for CATSVANTGELFF.

This clone has only one observation. The chain links TRBV2 to TRBJ2-5, with TRBD2 as a possible D gene (6 bases). V lost 4 bases to trimming and J lost 1 base, with 10 bases between them. Germline V gene sequence: CDR1 SNHLY, CDR2 FYNNEI. There are 14 residues in the CDR3. CDR3 sequence reads: CASSGRAGQETQYF. CDR3 coding DNA: TGTGCCAGCAGTGGGAGGGCGGGCCAAGAGACCCAGTACTTC.

This clone was observed a single time. The CDR3 DNA reads as TGTGCCATCAGTGAGACGGGGGGGGCCCCTAGCAATCAGCCCCAGCATTTT. Translated, it gives CAISETGGAPSNQPQHF. V gene TRBV10-3 combines with J gene TRBJ1-5, with D possibly being TRBD1 (6 bases). Between the trimmed V and J ends, which lost 2 bases and 0 bases, there was a span of 14 bases. This CDR3 comprises 17 residues. Germline V gene lookup returns CDR1 ENHRY and CDR2 SYGVKD.

CDR3 nucleotide sequence: TGCGCCAGCAGCTTCGTTGGAACAGGGCAAACCCAAAACATTCAGTACTTC. This translates into CASSFVGTGQTQNIQYF. This chain uses TRBV5-1 with TRBJ2-4, with a possible D match to TRBD1 (6 bases). The length of the CDR3 is 17 residues. Germline CDR1 is SGHRS and CDR2 is YFSETQ. Trimming took 2 bases from V and 5 from J, leaving 20 bases between them.

This clone has just a few counts. This chain links TRBV7-8 with TRBJ2-3; D call uncertain. The length of the CDR3 is 13 residues. Per the germline V gene, CDR1 is SGHVS and CDR2 is FQNEAQ. The V end lost 2 bases, the J end lost 4 bases, and 7 bases lay between the germline ends. CDR3 nucleotide sequence: TGTGCCAGCAGCTTAAATATTGCAGATACGCAGTATTTT. It encodes CASSLNIADTQYF.

J is TRBJ1-1 and V is TRBV11-2; no clear D gene. V dropped 1 base and J dropped 1 base, with 4 bases sitting between them. Germline V CDR1 and CDR2: SGHAT, FQNNGV. The CDR3 has 13 amino acids. For the CDR3, the DNA is TGTGCCAGCAGCTTAGCCCAGAACACTGAAGCTTTCTTT. It yields the protein CASSLAQNTEAFF.

The chain employs TRBV18 and TRBJ2-1, with 10 bases identical to TRBD2. In germline, CDR1 is KGHSH, CDR2 LQKENI. The CDR3 is 15 amino acids. Trimming cost V 4 bases and J 5 bases; bases outside gene matches: 5. The CDR3 DNA follows: TGTGCCAGCTCACGTGGGACTAGCGCCGACAATGAGCAGTTCTTC. This sequence encodes CASSRGTSADNEQFF.

This chain's CDR3 is CASSASWTGVRETQYF. The CDR3 coding sequence is TGTGCCAGCAGTGCTAGCTGGACAGGGGTCAGAGAGACCCAGTACTTC. The chain is built from TRBV6-1 and TRBJ2-5, with 9 bases fitting TRBD1. The V gene's germline CDR1 is MNHNS and CDR2 SASEGT. CDR3 length equals 16 residues. V lost 4 bases and J lost 4; bases outside the gene matches: 10.